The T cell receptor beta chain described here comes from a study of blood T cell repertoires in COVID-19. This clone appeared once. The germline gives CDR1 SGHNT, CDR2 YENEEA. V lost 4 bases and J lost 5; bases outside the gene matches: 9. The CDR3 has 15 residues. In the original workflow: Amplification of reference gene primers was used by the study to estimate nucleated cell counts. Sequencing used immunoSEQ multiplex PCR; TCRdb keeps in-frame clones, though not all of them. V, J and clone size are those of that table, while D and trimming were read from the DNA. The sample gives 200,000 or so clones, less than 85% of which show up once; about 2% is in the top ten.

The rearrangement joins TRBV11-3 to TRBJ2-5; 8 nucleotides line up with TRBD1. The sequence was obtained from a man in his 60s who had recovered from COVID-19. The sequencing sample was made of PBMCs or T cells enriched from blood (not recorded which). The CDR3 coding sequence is TGTGCCAGCAGCTCTAGGACAGGGAGTAGGGAGACCCAGTACTTC. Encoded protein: CASSSRTGSRETQYF.